This TCR beta chain was obtained from a study of blood T cell repertoires in COVID-19. Study as a whole: Acute-phase and convalescent COVID-19 samples originated in the United States, Italy and Spain. The cDNA or gDNA used as material had been derived from T cells, B-cell-depleted T cells, or PBMCs.

Under the authors' procedure: Amplified reference gene primers provided the basis for estimating nucleated cell counts. The assay was immunoSEQ multiplex PCR, and TCRdb's table has in-frame clones only and misses some. V, J and clone size derive from that table, while D and trimming were established from the DNA sequence. The table lists roughly 180,000 clones, about nine tenths of them singletons. This CDR3 has 14 amino acids. With 0 bases clipped from V and 2 bases from J, the junction kept 1 base outside the gene matches. Germline values: CDR1 SGHKS, CDR2 YYEKEE (reference sequence). This TCR was sampled from a woman aged 25 to 39 with acute or convalescent COVID-19. The sequencing sample was made of peripheral blood. The chain combines TRBV5-5 with TRBJ1-2; 7 bases are a match to TRBD1. The CDR3 DNA reads as TGTGCCAGCAGCTTGGTCAGGGGGAACTATGGCTACACCTTC. Residues: CASSLVRGNYGYTF.